This entry concerns a single TCR beta chain. Its cognate antigen is unknown. The record originates from a study of post-analysis software for immune sequencing data. Broader study findings: Among a handful of TRBV segments more frequent in patients than controls were TRBV5-6, TRBV5-1 and TRBV20-1.

Prepared libraries of TCR beta cDNA carried unique molecular identifiers. From the PCR reads, TCRdb called clonotypes with MiXCR, one entry per CDR3 protein. Found here are about 460,000 distinct CDR3 sequences, 45% of them singletons; the top ten hold around 10%. This CDR3 region has 15 residues. Germline CDR1 reads SGHTA; CDR2 reads FQGNSA. Germline trimming cut 5 bases from V and 5 bases from J; bases unmatched to any gene: 10. Sequencing used blood. This chain joins TRBV7-2 and TRBJ2-5; the match to TRBD1 covers 8 bases. The TCR sequence derives from a girl aged 5 to 17 with multiple sclerosis. CDR3 nucleotides: TGTGCCAGCAGCACCCAGACAGGGGTAGGGGAGACCCAGTACTTC. Translated, it gives CASSTQTGVGETQYF. The variable domain in full, completed from reference TRBV7-2 and TRBJ2-5, reads GAGVSQSPSNKVTEKGKDVELRCDPISGHTALYWYRQSLGQGLEFLIYFQGNSAPDKSGLPSDRFSAERTGGSVSTLTIQRTQQEDSAVYLCASSTQTGVGETQYFGPGTRLLVL.